Below, one T cell receptor (beta chain) is given with its context. The sample is drawn from a study of cytomegalovirus exposure and HLA in healthy donors. On the study more broadly: A previous analysis identified approximately 110 million unique TCR beta sequences derived from 180 million or so T cells.

CDR1 and CDR2 (germline): MDHEN, SYDVKM. Trimming removed 6 bases from V and 7 bases from J; junction bases left unmatched: 11. CDR3 length equals 15 residues. The PCR used 60 Vbeta and 13 Jbeta primers. The data were produced by immunoSEQ multiplex PCR, yet TCRdb's version contains in-frame clones alone and is incomplete. This table holds around 160,000 clones, roughly 80% found once. The sequenced sample was PBMCs. This TCR was sampled from a middle-aged woman in good health and CMV-seropositive. The V call is TRBV28, the J call TRBJ1-4, with TRBD1 matching 7 bases. The CDR3 sequence is CASSQRQGGTEKLFF. In DNA, the CDR3 is TGTGCCAGCAGCCAAAGACAGGGAGGTACTGAAAAACTGTTTTTT.